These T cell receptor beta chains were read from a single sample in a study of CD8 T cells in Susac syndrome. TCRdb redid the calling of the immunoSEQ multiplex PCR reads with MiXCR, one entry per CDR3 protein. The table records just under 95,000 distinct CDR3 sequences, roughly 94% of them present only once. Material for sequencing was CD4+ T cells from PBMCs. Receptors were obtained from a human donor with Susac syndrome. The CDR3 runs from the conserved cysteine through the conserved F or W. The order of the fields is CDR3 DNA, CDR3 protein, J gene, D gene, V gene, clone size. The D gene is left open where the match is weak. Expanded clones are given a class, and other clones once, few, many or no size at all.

TGTGCCAGCAGTAAGCAGATCGGGGTTAACTATGGCTACACCTTC | CASSKQIGVNYGYTF | TRBJ1-2 | - | TRBV5-6 | -
TGTGCCTGGAGTGTAAAGGGGGCAATAACGTATGGCTACACCTTC | CAWSVKGAITYGYTF | TRBJ1-2 | TRBD1 | TRBV30 | -
TGTGCCAGCAGTACGGAACCGACTAGGGCGGGGGCAGATACGCAGTATTTT | CASSTEPTRAGADTQYF | TRBJ2-3 | TRBD2 | TRBV12-3/TRBV12-4 | -
TGTGCCAGCAGCGTAGCTGGAACGGGGGCAAAGAATGAGCAGTTCTTC | CASSVAGTGAKNEQFF | TRBJ2-1 | - | TRBV9 | once
TGCGCCAGCAGCCAAGAAGGGGGGGCTGACGGGGAGCTGTTTTTT | CASSQEGGADGELFF | TRBJ2-2 | - | TRBV4-3 | -
TGTGCCAGCAGCAAACAGGCCACAGATACGCAGTATTTT | CASSKQATDTQYF | TRBJ2-3 | - | TRBV7-2 | -
TGTGCCAGCAGCTTCGACAGGGGAGGTGCGCCCCAGCATTTT | CASSFDRGGAPQHF | TRBJ1-5 | TRBD1 | TRBV7-2 | once
TGTGCCAGTAGTAGAGAGGGACACACTGAAGCTTTCTTT | CASSREGHTEAFF | TRBJ1-1 | - | TRBV19 | -
TGTGCCAGCAGCCTCCGGACAGGGGCTGGGGCCAACGTCCTGACTTTC | CASSLRTGAGANVLTF | TRBJ2-6 | TRBD1 | TRBV7-2 | once
TGTGCCACCAGCAGTCGGTACAGGGACCATCAGCCCCAGCATTTT | CATSSRYRDHQPQHF | TRBJ1-5 | - | TRBV15 | -
TGTGCCTGGAACGCCCTGGGACGCAATCAGCCCCAGCATTTT | CAWNALGRNQPQHF | TRBJ1-5 | - | TRBV30 | -
TGTGCCAGCAGCTTAGTTGACGGATCCTACGAGCAGTACTTC | CASSLVDGSYEQYF | TRBJ2-7 | - | TRBV7-8 | -
TGCAGTGTCCAAGGGACGGGGTTGGAGACCCAGTACTTC | CSVQGTGLETQYF | TRBJ2-5 | - | TRBV20-1 | -
TGCAGCGCTCGACAGGGGGGCTATGGCGATGAGCAGTTCTTC | CSARQGGYGDEQFF | TRBJ2-1 | TRBD1 | TRBV29-1 | -
TGTGCCAGCAGCCCCCAACCGGGATCTGAAGCTTTCTTT | CASSPQPGSEAFF | TRBJ1-1 | - | TRBV7-9 | -
TGTGCTAGTGGGGCAGTTGGCTCACCCCTCCACTTT | CASGAVGSPLHF | TRBJ1-6 | - | TRBV12-5 | -
TGTGCCAGCAGCTCCACGGGACTTAACACCGGGGCGCTGTTTTTT | CASSSTGLNTGALFF | TRBJ2-2 | - | TRBV7-2 | -
TGCGCCAGCAGCTTGGATTTCAGTGCGGGGGAGCTGTTTTTT | CASSLDFSAGELFF | TRBJ2-2 | - | TRBV5-1 | once
TGTGCCAGCAGTTACGGAAGGGGGGCCGGGGAGACCCAGTACTTC | CASSYGRGAGETQYF | TRBJ2-5 | - | TRBV6-5 | -
TGTGCCAGCAGCGTAGGAGGGACAGGGTCCTACAATGAGCAGTTCTTC | CASSVGGTGSYNEQFF | TRBJ2-1 | TRBD1 | TRBV9 | -
TGTGCCAGCAGCCTTGCTGCGGGGATTCAAGAGACCCAGTACTTC | CASSLAAGIQETQYF | TRBJ2-5 | - | TRBV14 | -
TGTGCCAGCAGCTCCGGGATCGACGGACCCTCGGGCTTGACCGGCTACACCTTC | CASSSGIDGPSGLTGYTF | TRBJ1-2 | - | TRBV5-4 | -
TGCGCCAGCAGCCCAGAACCAGGGAGGGACATTCAGTACTTC | CASSPEPGRDIQYF | TRBJ2-4 | TRBD2 | TRBV5-1 | -
TGTGCCAGCAGCGAAAGCGGGGCTGGTGGTTACGAGCAGTACTTC | CASSESGAGGYEQYF | TRBJ2-7 | TRBD2 | TRBV7-9 | -
TGCAGTGCTAGCAGGACAGGGGAGACCCAGTACTTC | CSASRTGETQYF | TRBJ2-5 | TRBD1 | TRBV20-1 | -
TGTGCCAGCAGCTTAGCGCGTCCAGGGGAATTTGAAAAACTGTTTTTT | CASSLARPGEFEKLFF | TRBJ1-4 | - | TRBV7-8 | -
TGTGCCAGCAGTTACACCCTAAGCCAGGGGGAGACCCAGTACTTC | CASSYTLSQGETQYF | TRBJ2-5 | - | TRBV6-6 | -
TGTGCCAGCAGGGATAGGGGACTAGCGGGGGGGAGTGACTACAATGAGCAGTTCTTC | CASRDRGLAGGSDYNEQFF | TRBJ2-1 | TRBD2 | TRBV7-9 | -
TGTGCCTGGAGTGTTGGACTAGCGGGGGGGAATGAGCAGTTCTTC | CAWSVGLAGGNEQFF | TRBJ2-1 | TRBD2 | TRBV30 | -
TGTGCCTGGAGGGGACCCGGACAGGTTCATTCACCCCTCCACTTT | CAWRGPGQVHSPLHF | TRBJ1-6 | TRBD1 | TRBV30 | -
TGTGCCTGGGCCATCACCGGACAGGGGCGAAATGAAAAACTGTTTTTT | CAWAITGQGRNEKLFF | TRBJ1-4 | TRBD1 | TRBV30 | -
TGCAGTGCTAGAGACCGCCACGCCTACAATGAGCAGTTCTTC | CSARDRHAYNEQFF | TRBJ2-1 | - | TRBV20-1 | once
TGTGCCAGCAGCTTAAGTGGCGTGGGGGGTGAGCAGTTCTTC | CASSLSGVGGEQFF | TRBJ2-1 | - | TRBV7-7 | -
TGCGCCAGCAGTCCGAGGGAGGCGCTTTTT | CASSPREALF | TRBJ1-4 | - | TRBV23-1 | -
TGCGCCAGCAGCTTGGAAGGGGGCGCGCAGTATTTT | CASSLEGGAQYF | TRBJ2-3 | TRBD1 | TRBV5-1 | -
TGTGCCAGCAGCTTAGGAGGGGGGACCTCCTACGAGCAGTACTTC | CASSLGGGTSYEQYF | TRBJ2-7 | - | TRBV7-9 | -
TGTGCCAGCAGCCCACAGGGAGAAACGGGCTACACCTTC | CASSPQGETGYTF | TRBJ1-2 | - | TRBV5-4 | -
TGTGCCAGCTCATTGTCAGGGGGAAGCAATCAGCCCCAGCATTTT | CASSLSGGSNQPQHF | TRBJ1-5 | TRBD1 | TRBV18 | once
TGTGCCAGCAAAATAGCGGGGGCCTCCTACGAGCAGTACTTC | CASKIAGASYEQYF | TRBJ2-7 | TRBD2 | TRBV7-2 | -
TGTGCCAGCAGCTCCCCGGGGGCCTACAATGAGCAGTTCTTC | CASSSPGAYNEQFF | TRBJ2-1 | - | TRBV7-2 | -
TGCAGCGTGGGGACTCCTGGGACTGAAGCTTTCTTT | CSVGTPGTEAFF | TRBJ1-1 | - | TRBV29-1 | -
TGCAGTGCTAGGGGCAGGGGCACCGGGGAGCTGTTTTTT | CSARGRGTGELFF | TRBJ2-2 | - | TRBV20-1 | -
TGTGCCACCATGGCCTACAATGAGCAGTTCTTC | CATMAYNEQFF | TRBJ2-1 | - | TRBV15 | -
TGTGCCAGCAGTTACGGAGCAGCGAACTACAATGAGCAGTTCTTC | CASSYGAANYNEQFF | TRBJ2-1 | - | TRBV6-2/TRBV6-3 | -
TGTGCCAGCAAAGGAAGCACAGATACGCAGTATTTT | CASKGSTDTQYF | TRBJ2-3 | - | TRBV28 | -
TGTGCCAGCAGAACTTCCTCCAGCTCCTACAATGAGCAGTTCTTC | CASRTSSSSYNEQFF | TRBJ2-1 | - | TRBV12-3/TRBV12-4 | -
TGTGCCAGCAGCTTAGAGAGGGCGTCGGGGACCCAGTACTTC | CASSLERASGTQYF | TRBJ2-5 | - | TRBV7-8 | -
TGTGCCAGCAGTCCCGGGACAGTGACCTCTGAAGCTTTCTTT | CASSPGTVTSEAFF | TRBJ1-1 | TRBD1 | TRBV7-9 | once
TGCAGCGTTGGGGGACAGAATCAGCCCCAGCATTTT | CSVGGQNQPQHF | TRBJ1-5 | TRBD1 | TRBV29-1 | -
TGTGCCAGCAGTGAAACACGCGCTCCCGGGAGCGAGCAGTACTTC | CASSETRAPGSEQYF | TRBJ2-7 | - | TRBV2 | -
TGTGCCACCCAAATAGCGCGAGGAGACGAGCAGTACTTC | CATQIARGDEQYF | TRBJ2-7 | - | TRBV5-4 | -
TGTGCCTGCCGGGACTGGGGTGAGCAGTTCTTC | CACRDWGEQFF | TRBJ2-1 | - | TRBV25-1 | -